In this sample, the clone carrying this T cell receptor (beta chain) turned up a few times. Its antigen is currently unknown. This specimen comes from a study of regulatory T cells in long-lasting Graves disease. Across the whole study: A definition of persistent Graves' disease required over 5 years of antithyroid drugs plus positive TSH receptor antibodies. Study findings and constraints: Persistent disease samples used TRBV28, TRBJ1-2 and TRBJ2-5 preferentially. Persistent Graves' disease cases displayed lower TCR diversity than newly diagnosed ones.

Time point: persistent/refractory GD, antithyroid drugs over 5 years with positive TRAb. Extracted PBMC RNA gave rise to the TCR library. Collection of peripheral blood (about 10 milliliters) was done using EDTA tubes. The CDR3 spans 14 residues. The V end lost 2 bases, the J end lost 4 bases, and 8 bases lay between the germline ends. Germline V gene sequence: CDR1 SGHTA, CDR2 FQGNSA. Construction of TCR beta libraries relied on iRepertoire HTBI primers and on Arm-PCR targeting CDR3 regions. TCRdb re-derived calls from the multiplex PCR reads in MiXCR, one entry per CDR3 protein. The table shows 300,000 or so distinct CDR3 sequences, with about 18% occurring only once.

This specimen consisted of peripheral blood mononuclear cells (PBMCs), obtained when the disease was refractory, from a patient treated with antithyroid drugs. This TCR was sampled from a female donor with Graves disease. The V gene is TRBV7-2, the J gene TRBJ1-4; D uncertain. CDR3 protein: CASSLQAYNEKLFF. For the CDR3, the DNA is TGTGCCAGCAGCTTACAGGCTTATAATGAAAAACTGTTTTTT.